The present T cell receptor (beta chain) was sequenced within a study of B cell selection in AIRE deficiency. Study findings and constraints: Only TCRbeta was sequenced; around two fifths of shared healthy Treg sequences appeared in Tconv.

Original data processing: Pooled conventional T cells gave about 1x10^5 patient and around 1.3x10^5 donor TCRbeta sequences. Profiling relied on immunoSEQ multiplex PCR, and the TCRdb table lists in-frame clones only, not all of them. For V, J and clone size, that table is used; D and trimming come from the DNA. The sample yields 25,000 to 30,000 clones, roughly 95% seen once. This clone was recorded once. Its matching antigen is unknown. The sorted conventional CD4 T cells were gated as CD4+CD127+. The germline gives CDR1 LNHDA, CDR2 SQIVND (reference sequence). The length of the CDR3 is 13 residues. V was trimmed by 4 bases and J by 7 bases, leaving 13 bases between them.

This clonotype was sampled from a human donor in good health. The sample comprised CD4+CD127+ conventional T cells sorted from PBMCs. The chain carries TRBV19 and TRBJ1-2; TRBD1 is a possible D gene (5 bases). CDR3 sequence reads: CASSTYQGSGYTF. Written as DNA, the CDR3 is TGTGCCAGTAGTACATACCAGGGTAGTGGCTACACCTTC.